The 30 T cell receptor beta chains below come from one sample, sequenced in a study of T cell responses to AZD1222 COVID-19 vaccine. Produced via immunoSEQ multiplex PCR; TCRdb's table is partial and in-frame only. The sample holds some 150,000 clones; roughly 94% are singletons and the top ten take about 1.3%. The sequences come from peripheral blood, collected on day 0 of AZD1222 vaccination. These TCRs come from an adult in good health.

The rearrangement joins TRBV7-9 to TRBJ2-1; TRBD2 aligns across 9 bases. The CDR3 is 15 residues long. CDR1 is SEHNR, CDR2 FQNEAQ, per germline (reference sequence). Unmatched junction bases numbered 7, after V lost 1 base and J lost 9 bases. The CDR3 reads CASSLGVSGRSEQFF. The CDR3, as DNA: TGTGCCAGCAGCTTAGGTGTTAGCGGGAGATCTGAGCAGTTCTTC.

The CDR3 coding sequence is TGTGCCAGCAGTGGGGGCCCTACGTACAACGAGCAGTACGTC. It yields the protein CASSGGPTYNEQYV. V is TRBV5-8 and J is TRBJ2-7; D is possibly TRBD1 (6 bases). V shed 5 bases and J shed 5 bases, with 17 bases lying between them. This CDR3 is 14 amino acids long. Germline CDR1 and CDR2: SGHTS and YDEGEE.

As for this clone: This specimen includes other DNA sequences encoding the same CDR3. The chain combines TRBV18 with TRBJ2-3; TRBD2 aligns across 15 bases. V was clipped by 0 bases and J by 3 bases; unmatched bases: 1. Germline V gene data show CDR1 as KGHSH and CDR2 as LQKENI. The CDR3 length is 17 residues. The CDR3 DNA sequence: TGTGCCAGCTCACCACCGGGACTAGCGGGGGGTACAGATACGCAGTATTTT. This gives the protein CASSPPGLAGGTDTQYF.

This clone has only one observation. The CDR3 protein is CASSRGFVMSSSGNTIYF. In DNA, the CDR3 is TGTGCCAGCAGCCGCGGGTTCGTGATGAGCAGCTCTGGAAACACCATATATTTT. V and J are TRBV7-2 and TRBJ1-3; D gene uncertain. This CDR3 has 18 residues. The V end was cut by 5 bases, the J end by 0 bases, with 20 bases between. CDR1 is SGHTA, CDR2 FQGNSA, per germline.

This chain connects TRBV7-2 to TRBJ2-1; D ambiguous. The CDR3 contains 14 residues. In germline, CDR1 is SGHTA, CDR2 FQGNSA. Trimming cost V 4 bases and J 5 bases, with 12 bases left between them. CDR3: CASSSLRSNNEQFF. As DNA, the CDR3 is TGTGCCAGCAGCTCACTGCGGAGTAACAATGAGCAGTTCTTC. The whole variable domain, remainder taken from reference TRBV7-2 and TRBJ2-1, is GAGVSQSPSNKVTEKGKDVELRCDPISGHTALYWYRQSLGQGLEFLIYFQGNSAPDKSGLPSDRFSAERTGGSVSTLTIQRTQQEDSAVYLCASSSLRSNNEQFFGPGTRLTVL.

The CDR3 DNA sequence: TGTGCCAGCAGCAGAAGGTTAGTGGCGGGAGGCGGCGAGCAGTTCTTC. It yields the protein CASSRRLVAGGGEQFF. The rearrangement links TRBV7-2 to TRBJ2-1; 8 nucleotides align to TRBD2. The CDR3 is 16 residues long. CDR1 SGHTA and CDR2 FQGNSA come from the germline V gene. V dropped 5 bases and J dropped 10; count of bases not matched to a gene: 16. Combining the CDR3 with reference TRBV7-2 and TRBJ2-1 gives the whole variable domain GAGVSQSPSNKVTEKGKDVELRCDPISGHTALYWYRQSLGQGLEFLIYFQGNSAPDKSGLPSDRFSAERTGGSVSTLTIQRTQQEDSAVYLCASSRRLVAGGGEQFFGPGTRLTVL.

The CDR3 coding sequence is TGTGCCAGTAGAATAAGGACCGCTAACACCGGGGAGCTGTTTTTT. This gives the protein CASRIRTANTGELFF. This sequence joins TRBV19 and TRBJ2-2; no definite D call. The CDR3 spans 15 residues. From germline, CDR1 is LNHDA and CDR2 SQIVND (reference sequence). Trimming left V 6 bases short and J 2 bases short, with 13 bases between.

This clone is categorized as medium-sized (0.01 to 0.1%). The CDR3 nucleotides are TGTGCCAGCAGTGACAGGGACACCGGGGAGCTGTTTTTT. Protein: CASSDRDTGELFF. V usage is TRBV6-4 and J usage is TRBJ2-2; D gene ambiguous. Germline loops: CDR1 MRHNA, CDR2 SNTAGT. Between the trimmed V and J ends, which lost 2 bases and 3 bases, there was a span of 4 bases. There are 13 residues in the CDR3.

The CDR3 DNA reads TGTGCCAGCAGCTTAGTGCTTGGATTCCCTGAAGCTTTCTTT. This gives the protein CASSLVLGFPEAFF. The chain links TRBV7-8 to TRBJ1-1; no definite D call. CDR1 SGHVS and CDR2 FQNEAQ come from the germline V gene. V shed 1 base and J shed 6 bases, with 12 bases lying between them. The CDR3 sequence is 14 residues long. Using reference TRBV7-8 and TRBJ1-1 for the parts outside the CDR3, the full variable domain is GAGVSQSPRYKVAKRGQDVALRCDPISGHVSLFWYQQALGQGPEFLTYFQNEAQLDKSGLPSDRFFAERPEGSVSTLKIQRTQQEDSAVYLCASSLVLGFPEAFFGQGTRLTVV.

The chain couples TRBV5-1 to TRBJ1-1; a weak D match, TRBD1 (6 bases). Trimming took 0 bases from V and 2 from J, leaving 11 bases between them. Looked up from germline, CDR1 is SGHRS and CDR2 is YFSETQ. This CDR3 is built from 15 residues. The CDR3, as DNA: TGCGCCAGCAGCTTGGCGCAGGGGACAAACACTGAAGCTTTCTTT. It is translated as CASSLAQGTNTEAFF.

The gene calls are TRBV12-3 or TRBV12-4 and TRBJ2-1; D is possibly TRBD2 (5 bases). With 3 bases removed from V and 6 bases from J, the gap between germline ends came to 6 bases. The CDR3 runs to 12 residues. The CDR3 DNA is TGTGCCAGCAGTTTTGAGGGCAATGAGCAGTTCTTC. Translating gives CASSFEGNEQFF.

The CDR3 nucleotides are TGCAGCGTCCCGGGACAGGGTTGGACTGAAGCTTTCTTT. Translation gives CSVPGQGWTEAFF. The chain recombines TRBV29-1 with TRBJ1-1; 9 bases map to TRBD1. The CDR3 covers 13 residues. Germline V gives CDR1 SQVTM, CDR2 ANQGSEA. J was trimmed by 5 bases and V by 6 bases; bases with no gene match: 7.

The rearrangement links TRBV12-5 to TRBJ1-4, with unresolved D. The CDR3 covers 13 residues. Looked up from germline, CDR1 is LGHNT and CDR2 is FRNRAP. The V and J ends lost 2 bases and 5 bases respectively, with 6 bases between them. CDR3: CASGLTGNEKLFF. The CDR3 nucleotides read TGTGCTAGTGGTTTGACGGGGAATGAAAAACTGTTTTTT.

The chain joins TRBV7-9 to TRBJ2-1; TRBD2 matches 9 bases. Germline V gene sequence: CDR1 SEHNR, CDR2 FQNEAQ (reference sequence). This CDR3 is built from 14 residues. Germline trimming cut 8 bases from V and 5 bases from J; bases unmatched to any gene: 7. Here the CDR3 reads CASRLAGDHNEQFF. CDR3 DNA: TGTGCCAGCCGTTTAGCGGGGGATCACAATGAGCAGTTCTTC.

V usage is TRBV2 and J usage is TRBJ2-5; the D is unclear. The CDR3 has 12 residues. Per germline, CDR1 SNHLY and CDR2 FYNNEI. V was clipped by 6 bases and J by 1 base, with 6 bases between them. For the CDR3, the DNA is TGTGCCAGCAGAGTCCTCCAAGAGACCCAGTACTTC. Translating gives CASRVLQETQYF.

The chain links TRBV7-9 to TRBJ2-2, with 9 bases lining up with TRBD2. V lost 6 bases, J lost 1 base, and 3 bases stayed unmatched. The CDR3 covers 15 residues. Per the germline V gene, CDR1 is SEHNR and CDR2 is FQNEAQ (reference sequence). The CDR3 protein is CASRELAGNTGELFF. In nucleotides, the CDR3 is TGTGCCAGCAGGGAACTAGCGGGGAACACCGGGGAGCTGTTTTTT.

The chain couples TRBV7-2 to TRBJ2-7, with 11 bases matching TRBD2. The CDR3 has 17 residues. V lost 5 bases and J lost 6; bases outside the gene matches: 15. In germline, CDR1 is SGHTA, CDR2 FQGNSA. CDR3 loop: CASSPGLAEHLRGEQYV. CDR3 DNA: TGTGCCAGCAGCCCGGGACTAGCGGAGCACCTCCGGGGCGAGCAGTACGTC.

DNA for the CDR3: TGTGCCAGCAGTGAAAGGACGGGTGGAAACACCATATATTTT. This translates into CASSERTGGNTIYF. The V call is TRBV2, the J call TRBJ1-3; D is ambiguous. Germline V lookup: CDR1 SNHLY, CDR2 FYNNEI. The V gene lost 2 bases and the J gene lost 3 bases, with 8 bases spanning the gap. There are 14 residues in the CDR3.

The rearrangement joins TRBV3-1 (or the pseudogene TRBV3-2) to TRBJ2-3; D remains ambiguous. V lost 1 base, J lost 5 bases, and 7 bases lay in between. The CDR3 contains 13 residues. Germline V CDR1 and CDR2: LGHDT, YNNKEL (reference sequence). CDR3 sequence (DNA): TGTGCCAGCAGCCAAGCGCCTGAAGATACGCAGTATTTT. It encodes CASSQAPEDTQYF.

This rearrangement joins TRBV3-1 (or the pseudogene TRBV3-2) to TRBJ2-7, with 11 nucleotides matching TRBD1. CDR3 size: 15 residues. Germline CDR1 and CDR2: LGHDT and YNNKEL (reference sequence). V was clipped by 4 bases and J by 1 base; unmatched bases: 3. The CDR3, as DNA: TGTGCCAGCAGCCTGGGACAGGGGGTATCCTACGAGCAGTACGTC. Translating gives CASSLGQGVSYEQYV.

The chain employs TRBV4-1 and TRBJ1-1; maybe TRBD1 (5 bases). Germline V CDR1 and CDR2: MGHRA, YSYEKL. Trimming stripped 0 bases from V and 10 bases from J, with 12 bases between. CDR3 length equals 13 residues. The CDR3 sequence is CASSQDLGQGAFF. The DNA of the CDR3 is TGCGCCAGCAGCCAAGATCTGGGGCAGGGAGCTTTCTTT.

V gene TRBV5-4 combines with J gene TRBJ2-3; TRBD2 aligns across 10 bases. The CDR3 sequence is 14 residues long. CDR1 SGHNT and CDR2 YYREEE come from the germline V gene (reference sequence). J gave up 4 bases and V 4 bases, and 3 bases lay outside the gene matches. CDR3 sequence reads: CASSQRGGADTQYF. CDR3 coding DNA: TGTGCCAGCAGCCAGCGGGGGGGCGCAGATACGCAGTATTTT.

The rearrangement links TRBV5-1 to TRBJ2-2; TRBD2 agrees at 15 bases. V lost 1 base, J lost 6 bases, and 7 bases stayed unmatched. The CDR3 is 18 amino acids. CDR1 and CDR2 (germline): SGHRS, YFSETQ. CDR3 DNA sequence: TGCGCCAGCAGCTTGTGGGGACTAGCGGGAGGCGGTTCCGGGGAGCTGTTTTTT. Its translation: CASSLWGLAGGGSGELFF.

To note about this clone: One junction end does not reproduce the germline sequence, and a read error may be involved. The chain employs TRBV15 and TRBJ1-6; 8 bases are shared with TRBD1. The germline CDR1 and CDR2 sequences are LNHNV and YYDKDF (reference sequence). This CDR3 has 15 residues. The CDR3 protein is CATSRDLDRASPLHF. CDR3 nucleotide sequence: TGTGCCACCAGCCGAGACTTGGACAGGGCTTCACCCCTCCACTTT.

The chain has TRBV6-2 or TRBV6-3 and TRBJ1-6; 8 nucleotides agree with TRBD1. CDR1 MNHEY and CDR2 SVGEGT come from the germline V gene. The CDR3 contains 17 residues. Trimming removed 6 bases from V and 10 bases from J; junction bases left unmatched: 17. The CDR3 DNA reads as TGTGCCAGCAGCCCTACAGCTGGACAGGGTCAACGGTCACCCCTCCACTTT. It is translated as CASSPTAGQGQRSPLHF.

This chain joins TRBV15 and TRBJ2-1, with 8 nucleotides matching TRBD2. Trimming cost V 6 bases and J 5 bases; bases outside gene matches: 6. Looked up from germline, CDR1 is LNHNV and CDR2 is YYDKDF (reference sequence). The CDR3 has 14 residues. The CDR3 loop is CATRAGVIDNEQFF. As DNA, the CDR3 is TGTGCCACCAGAGCGGGAGTAATCGACAATGAGCAGTTCTTC.

V and J are TRBV12-3 or TRBV12-4 and TRBJ2-1; the D gene is possibly TRBD2 (5 bases). The CDR3 extends over 13 amino acids. Trimming took off 4 bases at V and 4 bases at J, with 8 bases between the two ends. The CDR3 nucleotides are TGTGCCAGCAGTTCTAGACTATACAATGAGCAGTTCTTC. Protein product: CASSSRLYNEQFF.

The chain couples TRBV11-2 to TRBJ2-7; possibly TRBD2 for D (5 bases). The CDR3 length is 12 residues. Trimming took off 2 bases at V and 7 bases at J, with 9 bases between the two ends. The V gene's germline CDR1 is SGHAT and CDR2 FQNNGV. The DNA of the CDR3 is TGTGCCAGCAGCTTACTAACGGGAGAGCAGTACGTC. It codes for CASSLLTGEQYV.

This clone has just one count. The chain couples TRBV23-1 to TRBJ1-2, with D possibly matching TRBD1 (6 bases). TRBV23-1 is designated an ORF whose function remains uncertain. V was cut by 0 bases and J by 2 bases, with 10 bases left in between. The CDR3 runs 15 residues. CDR3 DNA sequence: TGCGCCAGCAGTCAATCGTACAGGGAAAACTATGGCTACACCTTC. It specifies CASSQSYRENYGYTF.

V gene TRBV27 combines with J gene TRBJ1-2; a possible D gene is TRBD1 (5 bases). The germline V gene has CDR1 MNHEY and CDR2 SMNVEV (reference sequence). V was pared by 6 bases and J by 0 bases, with 11 bases between. This CDR3 contains 14 residues. CDR3 DNA: TGTGCCAGCAGGTGGCAGGGCTCTAACTATGGCTACACCTTC. It encodes CASRWQGSNYGYTF.